The rows below give T cell receptor beta chains drawn from one sample of a study of T cells in Graves' hyperthyroidism and ophthalmopathy. TCRdb independently ran MiXCR on the multiplex PCR reads; one entry per CDR3 protein. The data show 500,000 to 750,000 distinct CDR3 sequences, roughly 14% seen once. The specimen sequenced was blood. These receptors were obtained from a woman aged 25 to 39 with Graves' hyperthyroidism. Both conserved end residues are trimmed from each CDR3. D genes are given only for firm matches.

D,V,CDR3
NA,TRBV27,ASSLSPYGRTEAF
NA,TRBV11-2,ASGGVLAKNIQY
NA,TRBV6-1,ASTKRGTADEKLF
NA,TRBV7-9,ASTLTENTEAF
NA,TRBV10-3,AINDPDYGYT
TRBD1,TRBV12-3/TRBV12-4,ASSLKGAGYGYT
NA,TRBV12-3/TRBV12-4,ASSPEGQHNEQF
TRBD2,TRBV27,ASRGPGGGPTDTQY
TRBD1,TRBV27,ASNARSGGFEQY
TRBD2,TRBV10-3,ATAGGPTDTQY
NA,TRBV25-1,ASRGAYTQY
TRBD1,TRBV9,ASSVGTGGRFEAGNTIY
TRBD2,TRBV9,ASSATSGHYNEQF
NA,TRBV11-2,ASSFLGVDTDTQY
NA,TRBV29-1,SVEDRTNLSYEQY